Following are 8 T cell receptor beta chains from one sample sequenced in a study of blood T cell repertoires in COVID-19. The method was immunoSEQ multiplex PCR; TCRdb's version includes in-frame clones alone and lacks a portion of them. The sample lists about 87,000 clones, around 87% seen once, with approximately 7% in the top ten. Sequencing was performed on peripheral blood. These receptors were collected from a human donor with acute or convalescent COVID-19. The donor label of this sample is uncertain.

The chain has TRBV3-1 (or the pseudogene TRBV3-2) and TRBJ2-3; maybe TRBD2 (6 bases). The V gene's germline CDR1 is LGHDT and CDR2 YNNKEL (reference sequence). The CDR3 is made up of 11 amino acids. V was trimmed by 9 bases and J by 7 bases, leaving 11 bases between them. The CDR3 reads CASTRDHTQYF. CDR3 in DNA: TGTGCCAGTACGCGGGATCATACGCAGTATTTT.

The chain couples TRBV5-1 to TRBJ2-1, with TRBD2 matching 7 bases. V was pared by 0 bases and J by 7 bases, with 7 bases of the junction left unmatched. CDR3 length equals 15 residues. The germline CDR1 and CDR2 sequences are SGHRS and YFSETQ. This chain's CDR3 is CASSLVQGEGNEQFF. CDR3 nucleotides: TGCGCCAGCAGCTTGGTGCAAGGGGAGGGGAATGAGCAGTTCTTC.

The rearrangement uses TRBV7-9 and TRBJ2-1; 9 nucleotides agree with TRBD1. Unmatched junction bases numbered 6, after V lost 5 bases and J lost 4 bases. CDR3 size: 15 residues. Germline V CDR1 and CDR2: SEHNR, FQNEAQ (reference sequence). In DNA, the CDR3 is TGTGCCAGCAGCCCCAGACAGGGGGATTACAATGAGCAGTTCTTC. Amino acid sequence: CASSPRQGDYNEQFF. The whole variable domain, remainder taken from reference TRBV7-9 and TRBJ2-1, is DTGVSQNPRHKITKRGQNVTFRCDPISEHNRLYWYRQTLGQGPEFLTYFQNEAQLEKSRLLSDRFSAERPKGSFSTLEIQRTEQGDSAMYLCASSPRQGDYNEQFFGPGTRLTVL.

The chain is built from TRBV7-9 and TRBJ2-7, with TRBD1 matching 7 bases. J was trimmed by 2 bases and V by 5 bases; bases with no gene match: 6. The CDR3 loop spans 14 amino acids. Germline CDR1 and CDR2: SEHNR and FQNEAQ (reference sequence). As DNA, the CDR3 is TGTGCCAGCAGCCCCCGGACAGGTGCCTACGAGCAGTACTTC. Protein sequence: CASSPRTGAYEQYF.

The chain links TRBV21-1 to TRBJ2-2; the listed D gene, TRBD1, was not tested against the DNA. TRBV21-1 is flagged as a pseudogene. The CDR3 is 16 residues long. The CDR3 bases are TGTGCCAGCAGCCATACAGGGCTTGCGAACACCGGGGAGCTGTTTTTT. Translating it yields CASSHTGLANTGELFF.

This chain uses TRBV29-1 with TRBJ2-7, with a possible D match to TRBD2 (7 bases). Germline V gene lookup returns CDR1 SQVTM and CDR2 ANQGSEA. The CDR3 covers 13 residues. V lost 5 bases and J lost 4, with 15 bases in between. CDR3 residues: CSVLGGHGYEQYF. CDR3 nucleotides: TGCAGCGTTCTCGGGGGGCACGGGTACGAGCAGTACTTC.

The J gene is TRBJ2-1, the V gene TRBV7-9, with 10 bases matching TRBD1. Per germline, CDR1 SEHNR and CDR2 FQNEAQ (reference sequence). This CDR3 comprises 12 residues. J gave up 14 bases and V 6 bases, and 7 bases lay outside the gene matches. CDR3 loop: CASSSDRGRKFF. The CDR3 coding sequence is TGTGCCAGCAGTAGTGACAGGGGGCGCAAGTTCTTC.

The chain recombines TRBV7-9 with TRBJ2-3, with no clear D. Germline lookup yields CDR1 SEHNR and CDR2 FQNEAQ (reference sequence). The CDR3 is 11 residues long. Trimming stripped 1 base from V and 8 bases from J, with 4 bases between. The CDR3 nucleotides are TGTGCCAGCAGCTTAGAACTTACGCAGTATTTT. It yields the protein CASSLELTQYF.